These 25 T cell receptor beta chains came from one sample sequenced in a study of blood T cell repertoires in COVID-19 (dated by TCRdb to 2018 to 2021). Library construction relied on the immunoSEQ multiplex PCR assay. This immuneACCESS table, as held by TCRdb, lists in-frame sequences with V and J called but not all clones. Of the missing ones, under half trace to an unresolved V gene in checked studies; the others have no known cause. The sample records 130,000 or so clones, roughly two thirds of which are singletons. 1.5% to 2% of the sample lies in the top ten. Sequencing was carried out using peripheral blood. The receptors come from a woman between 65 and 79 years old with acute or convalescent COVID-19.

The chain uses TRBV6-5 and TRBJ1-6, with 11 bases that match TRBD1. CDR1 and CDR2 (germline): MNHEY, SVGAGI. With V trimmed by 2 bases and J by 8 bases, 5 bases remained unmatched. CDR3 length equals 16 residues. The CDR3 nucleotides read TGTGCCAGCAGTTACGCCGGACAGGGGGCATATTCACCCCTCCACTTT. It encodes CASSYAGQGAYSPLHF.

This clone appeared once. This chain joins TRBV5-3 and TRBJ1-2; possible D gene TRBD1, 5 bases. TRBV5-3 is recorded as an ORF, its role being uncertain. V dropped 0 bases and J dropped 3 bases, with 9 bases sitting between them. This CDR3 spans 14 amino acids. CDR3 bases: TGTGCCAGAAGCTTGGCCGGGGGGGACTATGGCTACACCTTC. This sequence encodes CARSLAGGDYGYTF.

This clone was seen a few times. The J gene is TRBJ1-1, the V gene TRBV30; the match to TRBD1 covers 7 bases. From germline, CDR1 is GTSNPN and CDR2 SVGIG (reference sequence). The CDR3 runs 13 residues. V lost 3 bases to trimming and J lost 3 bases; unmatched junction nucleotides: 4. CDR3: CAWRRDRDTEAFF. The CDR3 DNA reads TGTGCCTGGAGAAGAGACAGGGACACTGAAGCTTTCTTT.

J is TRBJ2-1 and V is TRBV11-2; D is perhaps TRBD2 (6 bases). The CDR3 covers 16 residues. Germline V CDR1 and CDR2: SGHAT, FQNNGV. With 3 bases removed from V and 3 bases from J, the gap between germline ends came to 15 bases. The CDR3 is CASSFRVTSFYNEQFF. CDR3 nucleotide sequence: TGTGCCAGCAGCTTCCGAGTCACTAGCTTCTACAATGAGCAGTTCTTC.

The chain uses TRBV6-2 or TRBV6-3 and TRBJ1-1; the D gene is possibly TRBD1 (5 bases). This CDR3 is built from 12 residues. Germline CDR1 reads MNHEY; CDR2 reads SVGEGT. Trimming took 2 bases from V and 11 from J, leaving 12 bases between them. CDR3 amino acids: CASSYRTGLAFF. The DNA for the CDR3 is TGTGCCAGCAGTTACCGTACAGGTTTGGCTTTCTTT.

Of note for this clone: This sample includes further DNA sequences coding for the same CDR3. The CDR3 DNA reads TGTGCCAGCAGCTTTAGCGGGAGCTCCTACAATGAGCAGTTCTTC. It translates to CASSFSGSSYNEQFF. The chain combines TRBV7-3 with TRBJ2-1, with 9 bases matching TRBD2. V lost 3 bases to trimming and J lost 0 bases; unmatched junction nucleotides: 0. In germline, CDR1 is SGHTA, CDR2 FQGTGA. The CDR3 length is 15 residues.

A few counts support this clone. The V gene is TRBV6-6, the J gene TRBJ2-2; the match to TRBD2 covers 12 bases. V shed 5 bases and J 4 bases; nucleotides not matched to a gene: 8. CDR1 and CDR2 from the germline V gene are MNHNY and SVGAGI (reference sequence). The CDR3 contains 17 residues. The CDR3 DNA reads TGTGCCAGCAGTCCATCTAGCGGGGGGGCCCTCACCGGGGAGCTGTTTTTT. Translated, it gives CASSPSSGGALTGELFF.

The gene calls are TRBV5-3 and TRBJ2-1; TRBD2 aligns across 10 bases. TRBV5-3 is an ORF, with its function uncertain. This CDR3 region has 17 residues. Losses at the gene ends were 3 bases for V and 0 bases for J; bases not matched to a gene: 6. The chain's CDR3 is CARSSASGRSSYNEQFF. The CDR3 nucleotides are TGTGCCAGAAGCTCGGCTAGCGGGAGAAGCTCCTACAATGAGCAGTTCTTC.

This clone was counted between two and nine times. The chain is built from TRBV29-1 and TRBJ2-1, with a weak D call TRBD2 (5 bases). This CDR3 has 15 amino acids. Germline-derived CDR1 and CDR2 are SQVTM and ANQGSEA. V lost 6 bases, J lost 10 bases, and 25 bases lay in between. This CDR3 reads CSVGLSEVLRWEQFF. CDR3 nucleotide sequence: TGCAGCGTGGGTCTTAGCGAGGTTCTCCGTTGGGAGCAGTTCTTC.

CDR3 nucleotides: TGTGCCAGCAGCTTAACCACATCAAACACCGGGGAGCTGTTTTTT. It encodes CASSLTTSNTGELFF. The chain employs TRBV7-2 and TRBJ2-2; D remains unclear. Germline V CDR1 and CDR2: SGHTA, FQGNSA. This CDR3 comprises 15 residues. The V end was cut by 2 bases, the J end by 2 bases, with 9 bases between. The full variable domain, with the rest looked up from reference TRBV7-2 and TRBJ2-2, is GAGVSQSPSNKVTEKGKDVELRCDPISGHTALYWYRQSLGQGLEFLIYFQGNSAPDKSGLPSDRFSAERTGGSVSTLTIQRTQQEDSAVYLCASSLTTSNTGELFFGEGSRLTVL.

V and J are TRBV9 and TRBJ2-7; TRBD1 aligns across 7 bases. V dropped 3 bases and J dropped 2; count of bases not matched to a gene: 5. Germline CDR1 and CDR2: SGDLS and YYNGEE. The CDR3 loop spans 14 amino acids. CDR3 sequence reads: CASSAGQVAYEQYF. The CDR3 DNA reads as TGTGCCAGCAGCGCAGGACAGGTCGCCTACGAGCAGTACTTC.

The chain joins TRBV4-2 to TRBJ1-5; D is undetermined. V lost 1 base to trimming and J lost 4 bases, with 5 bases between them. The CDR3 has 13 residues. Germline V gene data show CDR1 as LGHNA and CDR2 as YNFKEQ. CDR3 in DNA: TGTGCCAGCAGCCAAGGGAGTAATCAGCCCCAGCATTTT. Its translation: CASSQGSNQPQHF.

This clone was counted a few times. The CDR3 here is CASSLAPLQPGGTEQYF. The CDR3 nucleotides are TGTGCCAGCAGCTTAGCTCCCCTACAGCCGGGAGGGACCGAGCAGTACTTC. This rearrangement joins TRBV7-6 to TRBJ2-7; TRBD2 agrees at 8 bases. The CDR3 consists of 17 residues. The J segment lost 6 bases and the V segment lost 0 bases, leaving 13 bases of the junction unmatched. Germline lookup yields CDR1 SGHVS and CDR2 FNYEAQ. Full variable domain (rest looked up from reference TRBV7-6 and TRBJ2-7): GAGVSQSPRYKVTKRGQDVALRCDPISGHVSLYWYRQALGQGPEFLTYFNYEAQQDKSGLPNDRFSAERPEGSISTLTIQRTEQRDSAMYRCASSLAPLQPGGTEQYFGPGTRLTVT.

This clone was observed once. The gene calls are TRBV6-6 and TRBJ1-2; no firm D call. This CDR3 contains 16 residues. Trimming stripped 2 bases from V and 2 bases from J, with 15 bases between. The germline V gene has CDR1 MNHNY and CDR2 SVGAGI (reference sequence). CDR3 sequence: CASSYGQAGGNYGYTF. In DNA form, the CDR3 reads TGTGCCAGCAGTTACGGGCAGGCGGGAGGAAACTATGGCTACACCTTC.

The chain recombines TRBV7-6 with TRBJ2-2, with D perhaps matching TRBD2 (6 bases). From germline, CDR1 is SGHVS and CDR2 FNYEAQ. The CDR3 is 16 amino acids. The V end was cut by 2 bases, the J end by 6 bases, with 16 bases between. Here the CDR3 DNA reads TGTGCCAGCAGCTTAAGCCCCTTAGGAGGGGCCGGGGAGCTGTTTTTT. It translates to CASSLSPLGGAGELFF.

The CDR3 spells CASSPGDDGYTF. In DNA form, the CDR3 reads TGCGCCAGCAGCCCGGGGGACGATGGCTACACCTTC. The chain couples TRBV5-1 to TRBJ1-2; D may be TRBD1 (5 bases). The CDR3 extends over 12 amino acids. Germline CDR1 reads SGHRS; CDR2 reads YFSETQ. V shed 4 bases and J shed 6 bases, with 10 bases lying between them.

In its sample, this clone was seen a few times. The chain carries TRBV2 and TRBJ2-1, with 7 bases identical to TRBD2. This CDR3 is built from 13 residues. Germline trimming cut 6 bases from V and 8 bases from J; bases unmatched to any gene: 7. The germline V gene encodes CDR1 SNHLY and CDR2 FYNNEI. CDR3 loop: CASRLMGGDEQFF. DNA of the CDR3: TGTGCCAGCAGGCTCATGGGGGGGGATGAGCAGTTCTTC.

The genes are TRBV6-6 and TRBJ1-1; D not resolved. CDR3 length equals 13 residues. V was pared by 5 bases and J by 1 base, with 8 bases between. CDR1 and CDR2 from the germline V gene are MNHNY and SVGAGI (reference sequence). The CDR3: CASSDNKNTEAFF. The CDR3 DNA is TGTGCCAGCAGTGACAATAAGAACACTGAAGCTTTCTTT.

The rearrangement uses TRBV5-1 and TRBJ2-1; 12 bases line up with TRBD1. This CDR3 contains 15 residues. Germline trimming cut 4 bases from V and 10 bases from J; bases unmatched to any gene: 9. Germline-derived CDR1 and CDR2 are SGHRS and YFSETQ. The CDR3 nucleotides read TGCGCCAGCAGCCTGGGGGGACAGGGGGCCGGAGAGCAGTTCTTC. Its translation is CASSLGGQGAGEQFF.

The gene calls are TRBV6-5 and TRBJ2-5, with D tentatively TRBD2 (6 bases). This CDR3 comprises 15 residues. CDR1 is MNHEY, CDR2 SVGAGI, per germline. The V end lost 0 bases, the J end lost 4 bases, and 12 bases lay between the germline ends. CDR3 nucleotides: TGTGCCAGCAGTTACTCGGGCGCGGGAAGAGAGACCCAGTACTTC. Translation: CASSYSGAGRETQYF.

This chain's CDR3 is CAWSGPQGAYGYTF. In DNA, the CDR3 is TGTGCCTGGAGTGGACCACAGGGGGCCTATGGCTACACCTTC. The gene calls are TRBV30 and TRBJ1-2; 9 bases agree with TRBD1. The CDR3 has 14 amino acids. Per germline, CDR1 GTSNPN and CDR2 SVGIG (reference sequence). The junction had 4 bases not matched to a gene; V was cut back by 1 base and J by 4 bases.

The chain carries TRBV6-2 or TRBV6-3 and TRBJ2-7; D not certain. Trimming removed 6 bases at V and 2 bases at J, with 8 bases between. Looked up from germline, CDR1 is MNHEY and CDR2 is SVGEGT. The CDR3 runs to 12 residues. CDR3 loop: CASSEEAYEQYF. The CDR3 bases are TGTGCCAGCAGCGAAGAGGCCTACGAGCAGTACTTC.

The V and J genes are TRBV5-6 and TRBJ2-1; TRBD2 matches 7 bases. V lost 4 bases to trimming and J lost 2 bases; unmatched junction nucleotides: 6. The CDR3 is 15 amino acids. Germline assignment: CDR1 SGHDT and CDR2 YYEEEE. CDR3 residues: CASSTLTSPYNEQFF. The CDR3 nucleotides are TGTGCCAGCAGCACCCTGACTAGCCCCTACAATGAGCAGTTCTTC. The full variable domain, completed using reference TRBV5-6 and TRBJ2-1, is DAGVTQSPTHLIKTRGQQVTLRCSPKSGHDTVSWYQQALGQGPQFIFQYYEEEERQRGNFPDRFSGHQFPNYSSELNVNALLLGDSALYLCASSTLTSPYNEQFFGPGTRLTVL.

This clone appeared a few times. The V and J genes are TRBV6-2 or TRBV6-3 and TRBJ1-5, with D perhaps TRBD1 (5 bases). The CDR3 consists of 17 residues. Germline V lookup: CDR1 MNHEY, CDR2 SVGEGT. With 5 bases removed from V and 2 bases from J, the gap between germline ends came to 19 bases. The CDR3 nucleotides read TGTGCCAGCAGTGCTGATACAGGAATTATCGGCAATCAGCCCCAGCATTTT. Translation: CASSADTGIIGNQPQHF.

This sequence joins TRBV2 and TRBJ2-5, with 8 bases matching TRBD2. The germline CDR1 and CDR2 sequences are SNHLY and FYNNEI. J gave up 4 bases and V 3 bases, and 4 bases lay outside the gene matches. This CDR3 is built from 14 residues. Here the CDR3 reads CASSDWLAGETQYF. CDR3 sequence (DNA): TGTGCCAGCAGTGATTGGCTAGCGGGAGAGACCCAGTACTTC.